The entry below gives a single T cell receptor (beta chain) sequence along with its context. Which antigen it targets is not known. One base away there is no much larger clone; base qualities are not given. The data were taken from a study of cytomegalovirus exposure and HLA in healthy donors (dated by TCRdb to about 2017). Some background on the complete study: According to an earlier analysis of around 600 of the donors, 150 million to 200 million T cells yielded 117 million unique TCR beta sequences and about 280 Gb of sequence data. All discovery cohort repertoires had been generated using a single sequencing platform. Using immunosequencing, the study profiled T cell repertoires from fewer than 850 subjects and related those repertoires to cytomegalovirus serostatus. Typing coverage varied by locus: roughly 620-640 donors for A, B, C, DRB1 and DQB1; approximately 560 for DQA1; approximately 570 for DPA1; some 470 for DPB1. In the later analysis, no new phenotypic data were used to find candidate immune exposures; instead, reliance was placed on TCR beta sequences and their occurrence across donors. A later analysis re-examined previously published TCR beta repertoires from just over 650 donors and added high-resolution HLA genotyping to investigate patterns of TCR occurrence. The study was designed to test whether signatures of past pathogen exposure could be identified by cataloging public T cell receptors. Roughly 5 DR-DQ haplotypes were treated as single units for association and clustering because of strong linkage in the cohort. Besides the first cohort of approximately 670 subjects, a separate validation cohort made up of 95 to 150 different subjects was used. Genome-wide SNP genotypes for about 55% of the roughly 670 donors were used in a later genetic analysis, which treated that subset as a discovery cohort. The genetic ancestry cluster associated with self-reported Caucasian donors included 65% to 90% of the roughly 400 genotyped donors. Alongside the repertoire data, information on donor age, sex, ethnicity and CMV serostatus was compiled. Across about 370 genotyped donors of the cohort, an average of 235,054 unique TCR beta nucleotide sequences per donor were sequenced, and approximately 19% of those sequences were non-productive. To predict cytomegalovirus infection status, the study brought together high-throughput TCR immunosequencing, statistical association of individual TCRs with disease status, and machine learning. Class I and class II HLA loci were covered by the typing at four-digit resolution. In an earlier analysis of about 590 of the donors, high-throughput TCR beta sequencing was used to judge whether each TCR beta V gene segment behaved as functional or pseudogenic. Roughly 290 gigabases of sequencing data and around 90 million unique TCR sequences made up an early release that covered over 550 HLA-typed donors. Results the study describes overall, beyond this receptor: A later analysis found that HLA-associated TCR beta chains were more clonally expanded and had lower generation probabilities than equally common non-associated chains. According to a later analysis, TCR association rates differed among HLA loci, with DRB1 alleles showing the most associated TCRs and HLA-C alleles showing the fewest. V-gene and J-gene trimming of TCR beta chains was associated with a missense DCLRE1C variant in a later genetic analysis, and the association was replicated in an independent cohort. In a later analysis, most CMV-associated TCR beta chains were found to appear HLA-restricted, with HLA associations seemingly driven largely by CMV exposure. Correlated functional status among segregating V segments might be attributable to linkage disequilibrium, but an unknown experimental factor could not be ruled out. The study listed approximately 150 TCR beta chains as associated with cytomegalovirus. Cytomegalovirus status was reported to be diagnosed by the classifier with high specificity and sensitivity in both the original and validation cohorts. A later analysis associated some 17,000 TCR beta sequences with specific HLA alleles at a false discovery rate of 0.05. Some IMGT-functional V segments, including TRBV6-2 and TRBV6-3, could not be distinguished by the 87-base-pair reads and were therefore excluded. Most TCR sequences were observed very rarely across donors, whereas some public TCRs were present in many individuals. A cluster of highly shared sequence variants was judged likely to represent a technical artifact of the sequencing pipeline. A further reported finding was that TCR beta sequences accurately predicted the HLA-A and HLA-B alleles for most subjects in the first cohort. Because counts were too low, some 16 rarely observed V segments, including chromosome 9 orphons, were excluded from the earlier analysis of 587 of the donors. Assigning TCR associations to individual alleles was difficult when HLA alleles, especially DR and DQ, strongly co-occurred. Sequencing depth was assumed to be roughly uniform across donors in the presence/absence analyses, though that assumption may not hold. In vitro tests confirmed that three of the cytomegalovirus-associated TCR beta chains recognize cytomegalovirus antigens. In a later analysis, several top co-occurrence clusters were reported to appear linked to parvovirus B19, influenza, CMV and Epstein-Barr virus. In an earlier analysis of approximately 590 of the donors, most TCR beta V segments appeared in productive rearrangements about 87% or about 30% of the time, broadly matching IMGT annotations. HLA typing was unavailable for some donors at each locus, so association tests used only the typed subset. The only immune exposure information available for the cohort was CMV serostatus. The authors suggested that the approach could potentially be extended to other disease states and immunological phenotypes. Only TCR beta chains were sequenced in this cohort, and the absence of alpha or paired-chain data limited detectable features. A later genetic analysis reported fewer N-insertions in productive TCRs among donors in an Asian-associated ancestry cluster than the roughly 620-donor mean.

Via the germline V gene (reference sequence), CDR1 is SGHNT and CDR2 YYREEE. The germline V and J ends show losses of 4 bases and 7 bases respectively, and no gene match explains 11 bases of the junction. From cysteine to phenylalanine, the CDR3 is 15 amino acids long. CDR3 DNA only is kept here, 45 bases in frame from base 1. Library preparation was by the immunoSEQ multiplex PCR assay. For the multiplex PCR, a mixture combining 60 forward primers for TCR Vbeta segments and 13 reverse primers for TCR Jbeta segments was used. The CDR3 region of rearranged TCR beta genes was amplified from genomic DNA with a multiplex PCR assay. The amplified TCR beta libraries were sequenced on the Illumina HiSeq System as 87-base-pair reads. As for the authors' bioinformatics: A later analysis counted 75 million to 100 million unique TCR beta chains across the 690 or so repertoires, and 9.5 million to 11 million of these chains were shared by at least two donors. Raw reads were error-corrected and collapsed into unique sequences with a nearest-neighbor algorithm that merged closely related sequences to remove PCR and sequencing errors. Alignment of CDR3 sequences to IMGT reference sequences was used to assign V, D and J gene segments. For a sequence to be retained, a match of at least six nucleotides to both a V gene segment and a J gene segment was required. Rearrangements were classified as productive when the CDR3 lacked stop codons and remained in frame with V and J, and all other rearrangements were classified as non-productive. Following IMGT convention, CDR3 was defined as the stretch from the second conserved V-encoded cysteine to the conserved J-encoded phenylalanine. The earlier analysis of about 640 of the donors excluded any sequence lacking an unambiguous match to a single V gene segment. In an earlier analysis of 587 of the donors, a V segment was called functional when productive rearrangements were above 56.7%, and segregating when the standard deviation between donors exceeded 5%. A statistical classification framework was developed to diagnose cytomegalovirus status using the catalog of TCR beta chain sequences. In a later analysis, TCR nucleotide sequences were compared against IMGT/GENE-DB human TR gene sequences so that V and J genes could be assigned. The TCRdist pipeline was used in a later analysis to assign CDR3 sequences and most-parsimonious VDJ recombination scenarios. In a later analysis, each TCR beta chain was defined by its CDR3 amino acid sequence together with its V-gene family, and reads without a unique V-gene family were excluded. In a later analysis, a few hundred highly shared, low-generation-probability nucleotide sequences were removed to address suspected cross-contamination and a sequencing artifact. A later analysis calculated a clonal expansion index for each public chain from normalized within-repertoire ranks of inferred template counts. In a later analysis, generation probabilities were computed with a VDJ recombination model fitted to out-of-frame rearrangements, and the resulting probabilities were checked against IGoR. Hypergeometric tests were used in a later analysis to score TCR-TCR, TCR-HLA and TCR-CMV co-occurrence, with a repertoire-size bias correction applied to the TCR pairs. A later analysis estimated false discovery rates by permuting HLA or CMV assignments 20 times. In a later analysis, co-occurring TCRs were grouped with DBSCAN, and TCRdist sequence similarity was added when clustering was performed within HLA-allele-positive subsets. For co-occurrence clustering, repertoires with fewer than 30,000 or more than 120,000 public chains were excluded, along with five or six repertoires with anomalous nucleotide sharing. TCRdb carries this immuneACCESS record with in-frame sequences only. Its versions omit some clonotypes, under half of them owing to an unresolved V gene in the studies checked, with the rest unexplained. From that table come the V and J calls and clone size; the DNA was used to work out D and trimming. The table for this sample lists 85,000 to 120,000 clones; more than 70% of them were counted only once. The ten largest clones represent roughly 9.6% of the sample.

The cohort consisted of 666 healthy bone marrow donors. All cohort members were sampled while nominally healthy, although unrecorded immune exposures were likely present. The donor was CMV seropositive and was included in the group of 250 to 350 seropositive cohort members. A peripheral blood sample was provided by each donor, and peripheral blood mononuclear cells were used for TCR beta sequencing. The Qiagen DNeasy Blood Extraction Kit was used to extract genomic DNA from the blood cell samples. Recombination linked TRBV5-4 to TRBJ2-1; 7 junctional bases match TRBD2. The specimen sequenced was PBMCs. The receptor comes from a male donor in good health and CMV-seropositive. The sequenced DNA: TGTGCCAGCAGCCCCCCGGCGGGGAGGGCAAATGAGCAGTTCTTC. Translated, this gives CASSPPAGRANEQFF.